The TCR beta chain described here comes from a study of a mutant IDH1 vaccine in newly diagnosed glioma. Across the study: Vaccination began 4-6 weeks post radiotherapy alone, or with temozolomide cycles. Of the patients given treatment, approximately 60% were male and around 40% were female, and a mean age of roughly 40 years was recorded.

The table came from immunoSEQ multiplex PCR; TCRdb's copy has only in-frame clones and leaves some out. The sample shows roughly 120,000 clones, about four fifths of them seen only once. Described time point: week 11, during vaccination. The investigators gave 300 ug of mutant IDH1 20-mer peptide in each vaccine dose, together with topical imiquimod. This CDR3 has 14 residues. Trimming stripped 7 bases from V and 5 bases from J, with 18 bases between. CDR1 is ENHRY, CDR2 SYGVKD, per germline. On this clone itself: Its matching antigen is unknown.

The sequence derives from a man aged 40-49 years with glioma. This chain joins TRBV10-3 and TRBJ2-7; the D is unclear. This specimen was PBMCs, taken from a glioma patient whose treatment included an IDH1 peptide vaccine. This CDR3 reads CAINPRDSHHEQYF. The DNA of the CDR3 is TGTGCCATCAATCCTCGAGACTCCCACCACGAGCAGTACTTC.